This entry lists 32 T cell receptor beta chains sequenced from one sample in a study of control samples from healthy donors and cancer patients. Profiled with immunoSEQ multiplex PCR; TCRdb holds only in-frame clones, not every one. The sample shows roughly 40,000 clones, 92% of them seen only once. Sequenced sample: blood. The receptors were gathered from a woman between 50 and 59 years old in good health.

This rearrangement joins TRBV5-1 to TRBJ2-1, with TRBD2 matching 11 bases. This CDR3 contains 16 residues. CDR1 and CDR2 from the germline V gene are SGHRS and YFSETQ. Trimming cost V 4 bases and J 1 base; bases outside gene matches: 4. CDR3 DNA sequence: TGCGCCAGCAGCCTAGGGACTAGCGGATCCTACAATGAGCAGTTCTTC. Amino acid sequence: CASSLGTSGSYNEQFF.

To note about this clone: One end of the junction varies from germline; a read error may be responsible. This chain joins TRBV3-1 (or the pseudogene TRBV3-2) and TRBJ2-5, with D perhaps matching TRBD1 or TRBD2 (5 bases each). Germline V lookup: CDR1 LGHDT, CDR2 YNNKEL (reference sequence). The length of the CDR3 is 15 residues. The CDR3 nucleotides are TGTGCCCGCAGCCCCGGGCCCGGGGCGGGAGAGACCCAGTACTTC. Translation gives CARSPGPGAGETQYF.

The V gene is TRBV2, the J gene TRBJ2-3, with a weak D call TRBD2 (5 bases). Germline loops: CDR1 SNHLY, CDR2 FYNNEI. Deletions cut 5 bases from V and 2 bases from J, with 8 bases between. The CDR3 is 13 residues long. CDR3: CASSNGLTDTQYF. Written as DNA, the CDR3 is TGTGCCAGCAGTAACGGACTCACAGATACGCAGTATTTT. The full variable domain, in which reference TRBV2 and TRBJ2-3 provide the parts outside the CDR3, is EPEVTQTPSHQVTQMGQEVILRCVPISNHLYFYWYRQILGQKVEFLVSFYNNEISEKSEIFDDQFSVERPDGSNFTLKIRSTKLEDSAMYFCASSNGLTDTQYFGPGTRLTVL.

This chain uses TRBV5-6 with TRBJ2-3; TRBD1 might be the D (6 bases). The germline gives CDR1 SGHDT, CDR2 YYEEEE. Trimming removed 2 bases at V and 5 bases at J, with 18 bases between. There are 16 residues in the CDR3. CDR3 in amino acids: CASSLQVSRGEDTQYF. CDR3 bases: TGTGCCAGCAGCTTACAGGTTTCCAGGGGCGAAGATACGCAGTATTTT. Looking up the rest from reference TRBV5-6 and TRBJ2-3 gives the full variable domain: DAGVTQSPTHLIKTRGQQVTLRCSPKSGHDTVSWYQQALGQGPQFIFQYYEEEERQRGNFPDRFSGHQFPNYSSELNVNALLLGDSALYLCASSLQVSRGEDTQYFGPGTRLTVL.

J is TRBJ1-5 and V is TRBV19; maybe TRBD1 (5 bases). Trimming took off 5 bases at V and 1 base at J, with 6 bases between the two ends. From germline, CDR1 is LNHDA and CDR2 SQIVND (reference sequence). CDR3 length: 13 amino acids. The CDR3 is CASSDSSNQPQHF. As DNA, the CDR3 is TGTGCCAGTAGTGACAGCAGCAATCAGCCCCAGCATTTT.

This chain links TRBV19 with TRBJ1-2; D may be TRBD1 (5 bases). CDR1 and CDR2 from the germline V gene are LNHDA and SQIVND (reference sequence). There are 16 residues in the CDR3. The V end lost 1 base, the J end lost 6 bases, and 18 bases lay between the germline ends. The CDR3 protein is CASSIGTGLRGNGYTF. The DNA for the CDR3 is TGTGCCAGTAGTATAGGAACAGGACTGAGAGGCAATGGCTACACCTTC.

This chain's CDR3 is CASQGWGLSNEQFF. CDR3 coding DNA: TGTGCCAGCCAAGGGTGGGGGCTAAGCAATGAGCAGTTCTTC. The chain joins TRBV28 to TRBJ2-1; maybe TRBD1 (6 bases). Germline-derived CDR1 and CDR2 are MDHEN and SYDVKM. The CDR3 spans 14 residues. V was cut by 8 bases and J by 6 bases, with 17 bases left in between.

This chain connects TRBV19 to TRBJ1-2; D not certain. In germline, CDR1 is LNHDA, CDR2 SQIVND (reference sequence). Trimming took 1 base from V and 0 from J, leaving 12 bases between them. The CDR3 runs 16 residues. In DNA form, the CDR3 reads TGTGCCAGTAGTATAGGGTTCTCCGTAGCTAACTATGGCTACACCTTC. Translated, it gives CASSIGFSVANYGYTF.

The chain couples TRBV19 to TRBJ1-1; no definite D call. The CDR3 is 11 residues long. The germline gives CDR1 LNHDA, CDR2 SQIVND (reference sequence). The V gene lost 11 bases and the J gene lost 6 bases, with 13 bases spanning the gap. The CDR3: CASSGRSEAFF. The CDR3 DNA reads as TGTGCCTCATCCGGGCGATCTGAAGCTTTCTTT.

The rearrangement uses TRBV15 and TRBJ2-7, with D uncertain. Looked up from germline, CDR1 is LNHNV and CDR2 is YYDKDF (reference sequence). The CDR3 covers 14 residues. Trimming took 0 bases from V and 3 from J, leaving 9 bases between them. The CDR3 spells CATSRDRRSYEQYF. The CDR3 DNA is TGTGCCACCAGCAGAGATAGGCGCAGCTACGAGCAGTACTTC.

The chain employs TRBV6-1 and TRBJ1-3; D might be TRBD1 (5 bases). Per the germline V gene, CDR1 is MNHNS and CDR2 is SASEGT. With 2 bases removed from V and 3 bases from J, the gap between germline ends came to 8 bases. The CDR3 covers 14 residues. The CDR3 sequence is CASSEKGVGNTIYF. In DNA, the CDR3 is TGTGCCAGCAGTGAAAAAGGGGTTGGAAACACCATATATTTT.

The chain joins TRBV11-2 to TRBJ2-1, with 12 bases lining up with TRBD2. The CDR3 runs 18 residues. The V gene end was trimmed by 5 bases and the J gene end by 4 bases; junction bases not matched to a gene: 12. Germline CDR1 SGHAT, CDR2 FQNNGV. CDR3 DNA sequence: TGTGCCAGCAGCGCCCGCCCTTCGACTAGCGGGGGTTACAATGAGCAGTTCTTC. Translation gives CASSARPSTSGGYNEQFF.

The V gene is TRBV10-2, the J gene TRBJ1-2; D not resolved. V lost 1 base to trimming and J lost 5 bases, with 5 bases between them. The germline CDR1 and CDR2 sequences are WSHSY and SAAADI. This CDR3 region has 12 residues. The CDR3 region is CASSEWGYGYTF. The CDR3, as DNA: TGCGCCAGCAGTGAGTGGGGATATGGCTACACCTTC.

In this sample, this clone turned up a few times. The rearrangement links TRBV3-1 (or the pseudogene TRBV3-2) to TRBJ1-6, with D uncertain. Trimming removed 1 base at V and 10 bases at J, with 5 bases between. The CDR3 spans 12 residues. Germline loops: CDR1 LGHDT, CDR2 YNNKEL (reference sequence). The chain's CDR3 is CASSQVRSPLHF. The CDR3 DNA follows: TGTGCCAGCAGCCAAGTACGGTCACCCCTCCACTTT.

This clone was observed a handful of times. The chain uses TRBV7-8 and TRBJ2-7; 9 nucleotides agree with TRBD1. From germline, CDR1 is SGHVS and CDR2 FQNEAQ. The junction had 2 bases not matched to a gene; V was cut back by 5 bases and J by 0 bases. The CDR3 spans 14 residues. The CDR3 is CASSMTGGSYEQYF. The DNA of the CDR3 is TGTGCCAGCAGCATGACAGGGGGCTCCTACGAGCAGTACTTC.

The chain recombines TRBV6-5 with TRBJ1-3; no reliable D call. CDR1 is MNHEY and CDR2 is SVGAGI in the germline V gene. Trimming took 6 bases from V and 0 from J, leaving 12 bases between them. The CDR3 is 15 amino acids. This CDR3 reads CASRYDGISGNTIYF. CDR3 DNA: TGTGCCAGCAGATACGACGGGATCTCTGGAAACACCATATATTTT.

The gene calls are TRBV27 and TRBJ1-5, with 10 bases that match TRBD1. Germline loops: CDR1 MNHEY, CDR2 SMNVEV (reference sequence). This CDR3 has 15 residues. The V segment lost 5 bases and the J segment 6 bases; nucleotides outside the gene matches: 7. CDR3 in amino acids: CASSPRDRGSQPQHF. As DNA, the CDR3 is TGTGCCAGCAGTCCCCGGGACAGGGGTTCTCAGCCCCAGCATTTT.

The J gene is TRBJ1-3, the V gene TRBV14; a weak D match, TRBD1 (5 bases). This CDR3 comprises 13 residues. Trimming took off 4 bases at V and 4 bases at J, with 8 bases between the two ends. CDR1 is SGHDN and CDR2 is FVKESK in the germline V gene. CDR3 DNA sequence: TGTGCCAGCAGCCCGGGGACGGGAAACACCATATATTTT. This gives the protein CASSPGTGNTIYF. The entire variable domain, with the rest obtained from reference TRBV14 and TRBJ1-3, is as follows: EAGVTQFPSHSVIEKGQTVTLRCDPISGHDNLYWYRRVMGKEIKFLLHFVKESKQDESGMPNNRFLAERTGGTYSTLKVQPAELEDSGVYFCASSPGTGNTIYFGEGSWLTVV.

The chain is built from TRBV2 and TRBJ2-7; D is undetermined. Germline values: CDR1 SNHLY, CDR2 FYNNEI. V was pared by 5 bases and J by 3 bases, with 5 bases between. The CDR3 totals 11 residues. The CDR3 coding sequence is TGTGCCAGCAGTTCGAACTACGAGCAGTACTTC. This sequence encodes CASSSNYEQYF.

The rearrangement uses TRBV28 and TRBJ2-3; the D gene could be TRBD1 or TRBD2 (6 bases each). Trimming removed 5 bases at V and 3 bases at J, with 18 bases between. The CDR3 sequence is 16 residues long. Germline CDR1 and CDR2: MDHEN and SYDVKM. CDR3 region: CASSQSKGGRTDTQYF. DNA of the CDR3: TGTGCCAGCAGTCAATCCAAGGGGGGAAGGACAGATACGCAGTATTTT.

The chain employs TRBV30 and TRBJ2-7; D not certain. Germline loops: CDR1 GTSNPN, CDR2 SVGIG (reference sequence). Trimming shortened V by 0 bases and J by 1 base, and 10 bases separated the two germline ends. This CDR3 comprises 14 residues. CDR3 coding DNA: TGTGCCTGGAGTGTAATCCAGGAGTCCTACGAGCAGTACTTC. Translating it yields CAWSVIQESYEQYF.

The CDR3 sequence: CASSSGHQETQYF. CDR3 bases: TGCGCCAGCAGCTCTGGACACCAAGAGACCCAGTACTTC. The V gene is TRBV5-1, the J gene TRBJ2-5; D gene unclear. Germline V gene data show CDR1 as SGHRS and CDR2 as YFSETQ. V was clipped by 3 bases and J by 0 bases, with 6 bases between them. The CDR3 totals 13 residues.

This chain connects TRBV7-6 to TRBJ1-4; 8 nucleotides align to TRBD1. V was clipped by 5 bases and J by 5 bases; unmatched bases: 16. Germline loops: CDR1 SGHVS, CDR2 FNYEAQ. The CDR3 extends over 18 amino acids. The CDR3 loop is CASSPSTGVGSGNEKLFF. CDR3 in DNA: TGTGCCAGCAGCCCCTCGACAGGGGTCGGATCCGGAAATGAAAAACTGTTTTTT.

The rearrangement uses TRBV5-6 and TRBJ2-1; 9 nucleotides line up with TRBD2. With V trimmed by 4 bases and J by 8 bases, 13 bases remained unmatched. The CDR3 has 16 amino acids. CDR1 is SGHDT, CDR2 YYEEEE, per germline. CDR3 nucleotides: TGTGCCAGCAGCAATAGATTTAGCGGGGGTTCAGATGAGCAGTTCTTC. It codes for CASSNRFSGGSDEQFF. The full variable domain, completed using reference TRBV5-6 and TRBJ2-1, is DAGVTQSPTHLIKTRGQQVTLRCSPKSGHDTVSWYQQALGQGPQFIFQYYEEEERQRGNFPDRFSGHQFPNYSSELNVNALLLGDSALYLCASSNRFSGGSDEQFFGPGTRLTVL.

The chain couples TRBV5-1 to TRBJ1-2; D perhaps matches TRBD1 (6 bases). From germline, CDR1 is SGHRS and CDR2 YFSETQ. This CDR3 has 15 residues. Trimming shortened V by 0 bases and J by 5 bases, and 14 bases separated the two germline ends. CDR3 loop: CASSLEGVGGYGYTF. The CDR3 bases are TGCGCCAGCAGCTTGGAAGGTGTAGGGGGTTATGGCTACACCTTC.

The V call is TRBV7-2, the J call TRBJ2-7; 7 positions match TRBD1. CDR1 is SGHTA and CDR2 is FQGNSA in the germline V gene. The CDR3 sequence is 15 residues long. V lost 6 bases to trimming and J lost 7 bases; unmatched junction nucleotides: 15. CDR3 region: CASRLSGQAWGEQYF. CDR3 nucleotide sequence: TGTGCCAGCAGGCTAAGCGGACAGGCCTGGGGGGAGCAGTACTTC.

J is TRBJ2-1 and V is TRBV19, with D maybe TRBD2 (5 bases). CDR3 size: 15 residues. Germline CDR1 LNHDA, CDR2 SQIVND (reference sequence). V was shortened by 0 bases and J by 0 bases, with 6 bases between the two germline ends. CDR3 amino acids: CASSIDRGSYNEQFF. For the CDR3, the DNA is TGTGCCAGTAGTATAGACCGGGGCTCCTACAATGAGCAGTTCTTC.

The gene calls are TRBV5-6 and TRBJ1-4; no firm D call. The CDR3 extends over 14 amino acids. Germline V gives CDR1 SGHDT, CDR2 YYEEEE. Trimming left V 3 bases short and J 8 bases short, with 14 bases between. CDR3 region: CASSWEGRFEKLFF. The CDR3 region has the DNA TGTGCCAGCAGCTGGGAAGGGAGGTTCGAAAAACTGTTTTTT.

The chain carries TRBV4-2 and TRBJ2-3; 15 nucleotides agree with TRBD2. The J segment lost 5 bases and the V segment lost 6 bases, leaving 15 bases of the junction unmatched. This CDR3 is 19 amino acids long. The V gene's germline CDR1 is LGHNA and CDR2 YNFKEQ. This CDR3 is CASRVRPRTSGGAEDTQYF. The CDR3 DNA follows: TGTGCCAGCAGAGTCCGCCCCCGGACTAGCGGGGGGGCGGAAGATACGCAGTATTTT.

This chain connects TRBV30 to TRBJ2-5; no definite D call. The CDR3 covers 13 residues. Trimming pared 0 bases from V and 0 bases from J, leaving 5 bases between. The V gene's germline CDR1 is GTSNPN and CDR2 SVGIG (reference sequence). CDR3 loop: CAWSVRDQETQYF. The CDR3, as DNA: TGTGCCTGGAGTGTACGAGACCAAGAGACCCAGTACTTC.

The gene calls are TRBV9 and TRBJ1-1; D uncertain. CDR1 is SGDLS and CDR2 is YYNGEE in the germline V gene. The CDR3 is made up of 13 amino acids. The V end lost 1 base, the J end lost 1 base, and 5 bases lay between the germline ends. The CDR3 protein is CASSVSGNTEAFF. The CDR3 DNA sequence: TGTGCCAGCAGCGTATCGGGGAACACTGAAGCTTTCTTT.

The chain combines TRBV28 with TRBJ1-4; 8 bases are a match to TRBD1. The CDR3 contains 14 residues. Germline V gene lookup returns CDR1 MDHEN and CDR2 SYDVKM. The trim removed 5 bases at V and 8 bases at J, leaving 7 bases unmatched. The CDR3 sequence: CASSGQDREEKLFF. The CDR3 DNA sequence: TGTGCCAGCAGTGGTCAGGACAGGGAGGAAAAACTGTTTTTT.